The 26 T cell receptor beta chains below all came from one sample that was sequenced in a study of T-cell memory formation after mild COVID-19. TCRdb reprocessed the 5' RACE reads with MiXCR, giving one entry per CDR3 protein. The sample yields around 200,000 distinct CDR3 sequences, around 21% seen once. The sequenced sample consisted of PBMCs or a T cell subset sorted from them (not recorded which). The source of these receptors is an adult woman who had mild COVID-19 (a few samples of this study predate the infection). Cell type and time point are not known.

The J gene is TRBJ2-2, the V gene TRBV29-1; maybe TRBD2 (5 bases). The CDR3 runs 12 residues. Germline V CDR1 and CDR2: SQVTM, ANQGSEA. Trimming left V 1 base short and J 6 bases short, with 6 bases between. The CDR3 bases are TGCAGCGTTGAAGCGCGGGCCGGGGAGCTGTTTTTT. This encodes CSVEARAGELFF.

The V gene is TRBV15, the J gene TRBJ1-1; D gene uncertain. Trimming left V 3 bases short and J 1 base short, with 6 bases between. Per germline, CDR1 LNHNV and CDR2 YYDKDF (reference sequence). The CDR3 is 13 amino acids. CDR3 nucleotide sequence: TGTGCCACCAGCAGGTCTGCGAACACTGAAGCTTTCTTT. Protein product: CATSRSANTEAFF.

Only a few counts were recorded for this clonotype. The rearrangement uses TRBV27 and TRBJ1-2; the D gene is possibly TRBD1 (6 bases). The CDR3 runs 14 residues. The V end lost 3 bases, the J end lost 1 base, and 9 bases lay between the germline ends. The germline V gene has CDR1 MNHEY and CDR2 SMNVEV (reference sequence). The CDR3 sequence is CASSFQGNNYGYTF. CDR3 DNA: TGTGCCAGCAGTTTCCAGGGGAATAACTATGGCTACACCTTC.

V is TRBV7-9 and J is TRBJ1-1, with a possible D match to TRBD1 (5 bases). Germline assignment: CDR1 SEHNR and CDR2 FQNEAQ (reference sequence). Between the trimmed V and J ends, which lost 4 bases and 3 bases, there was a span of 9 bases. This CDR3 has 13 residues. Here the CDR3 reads CASSYDRYTEAFF. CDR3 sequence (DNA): TGTGCCAGCAGCTATGACAGATACACTGAAGCTTTCTTT.

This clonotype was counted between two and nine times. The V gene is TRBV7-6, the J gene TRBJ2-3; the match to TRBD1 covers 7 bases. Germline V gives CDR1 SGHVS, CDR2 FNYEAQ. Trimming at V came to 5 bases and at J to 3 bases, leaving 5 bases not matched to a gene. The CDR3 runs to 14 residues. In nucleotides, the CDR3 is TGTGCCAGCAGCCCCCAGGGGGAGACAGATACGCAGTATTTT. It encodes CASSPQGETDTQYF.

The CDR3 reads CASSPAGGTDTQYF. DNA for the CDR3: TGTGCCAGCAGCCCAGCGGGGGGCACAGATACGCAGTATTTT. V gene TRBV7-3 combines with J gene TRBJ2-3; 8 nucleotides match TRBD2. Germline CDR1 reads SGHTA; CDR2 reads FQGTGA. The trim removed 5 bases at V and 1 base at J, leaving 2 bases unmatched. CDR3 size: 14 residues.

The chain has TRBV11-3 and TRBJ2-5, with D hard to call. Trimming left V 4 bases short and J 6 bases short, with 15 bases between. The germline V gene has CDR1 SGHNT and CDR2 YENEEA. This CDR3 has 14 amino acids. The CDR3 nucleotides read TGTGCCAGCAGCTCTCGTCGGCCCGAGAAGACCCAGTACTTC. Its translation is CASSSRRPEKTQYF.

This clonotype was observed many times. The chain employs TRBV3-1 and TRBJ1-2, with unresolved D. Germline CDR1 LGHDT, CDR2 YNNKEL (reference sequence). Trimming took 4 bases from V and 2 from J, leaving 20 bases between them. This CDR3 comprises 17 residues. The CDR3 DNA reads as TGTGCCAGCAGCCTCGCGTACGTGGGGTACGTGAACTATGGCTACACCTTC. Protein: CASSLAYVGYVNYGYTF.

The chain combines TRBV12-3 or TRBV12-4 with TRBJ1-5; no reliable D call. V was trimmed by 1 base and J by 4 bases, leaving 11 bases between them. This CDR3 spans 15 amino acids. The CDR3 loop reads CASSLGRAGNQPQHF. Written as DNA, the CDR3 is TGTGCCAGCAGTTTAGGACGGGCGGGGAATCAGCCCCAGCATTTT.

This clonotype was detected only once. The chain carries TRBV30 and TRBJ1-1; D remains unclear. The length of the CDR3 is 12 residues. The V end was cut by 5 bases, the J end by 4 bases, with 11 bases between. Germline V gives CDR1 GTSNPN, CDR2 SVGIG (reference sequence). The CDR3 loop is CAWWTESTEAFF. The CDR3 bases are TGTGCCTGGTGGACGGAATCCACTGAAGCTTTCTTT.

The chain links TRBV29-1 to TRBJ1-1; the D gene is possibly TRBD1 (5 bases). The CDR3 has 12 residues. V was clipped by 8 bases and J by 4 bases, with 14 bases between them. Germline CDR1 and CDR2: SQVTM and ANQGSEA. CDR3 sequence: CSPDGGGTEAFF. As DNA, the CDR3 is TGCAGCCCTGATGGGGGAGGCACTGAAGCTTTCTTT. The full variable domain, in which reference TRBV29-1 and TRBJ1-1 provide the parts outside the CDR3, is SAVISQKPSRDICQRGTSLTIQCQVDSQVTMMFWYRQQPGQSLTLIATANQGSEATYESGFVIDKFPISRPNLTFSTLTVSNMSPEDSSIYLCSPDGGGTEAFFGQGTRLTVV.

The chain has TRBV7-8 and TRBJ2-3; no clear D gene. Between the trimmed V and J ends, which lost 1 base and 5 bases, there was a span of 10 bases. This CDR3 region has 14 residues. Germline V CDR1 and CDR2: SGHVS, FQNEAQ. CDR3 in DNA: TGTGCCAGCAGCTTAGGGTCGATGCAAGATACGCAGTATTTT. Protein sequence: CASSLGSMQDTQYF.

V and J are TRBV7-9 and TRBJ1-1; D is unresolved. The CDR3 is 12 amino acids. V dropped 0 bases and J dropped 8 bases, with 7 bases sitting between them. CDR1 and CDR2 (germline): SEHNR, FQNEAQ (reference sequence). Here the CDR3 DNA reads TGTGCCAGCAGCTTAGCGCTGGGGGAAGCTTTCTTT. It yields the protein CASSLALGEAFF. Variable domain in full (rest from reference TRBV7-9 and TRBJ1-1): DTGVSQNPRHKITKRGQNVTFRCDPISEHNRLYWYRQTLGQGPEFLTYFQNEAQLEKSRLLSDRFSAERPKGSFSTLEIQRTEQGDSAMYLCASSLALGEAFFGQGTRLTVV.

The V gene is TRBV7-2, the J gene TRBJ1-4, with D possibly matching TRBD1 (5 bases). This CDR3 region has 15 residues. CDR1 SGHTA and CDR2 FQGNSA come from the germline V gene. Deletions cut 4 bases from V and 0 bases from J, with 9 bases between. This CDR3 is CASSSGTSTNEKLFF. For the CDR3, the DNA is TGTGCCAGCAGCTCAGGGACTTCAACTAATGAAAAACTGTTTTTT.

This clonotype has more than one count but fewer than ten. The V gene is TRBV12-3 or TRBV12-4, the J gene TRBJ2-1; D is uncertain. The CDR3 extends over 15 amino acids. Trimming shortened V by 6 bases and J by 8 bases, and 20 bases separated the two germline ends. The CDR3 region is CASSRGDRGGDEQFF. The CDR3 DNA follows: TGTGCCAGCAGCCGTGGGGATCGTGGCGGCGATGAGCAGTTCTTC.

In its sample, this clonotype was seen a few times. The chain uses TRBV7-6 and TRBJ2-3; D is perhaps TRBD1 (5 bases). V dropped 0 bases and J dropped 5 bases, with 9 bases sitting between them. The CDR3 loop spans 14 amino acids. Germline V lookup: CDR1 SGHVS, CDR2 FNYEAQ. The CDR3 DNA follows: TGTGCCAGCAGCTTAGCCCAGGGTGGAGATACGCAGTATTTT. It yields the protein CASSLAQGGDTQYF.

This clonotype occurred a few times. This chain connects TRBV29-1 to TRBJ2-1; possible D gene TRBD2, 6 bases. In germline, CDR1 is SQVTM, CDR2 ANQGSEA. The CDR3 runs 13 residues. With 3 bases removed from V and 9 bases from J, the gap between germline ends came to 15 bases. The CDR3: CSVETSSEAEQFF. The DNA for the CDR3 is TGCAGCGTTGAGACTAGTTCGGAGGCTGAGCAGTTCTTC.

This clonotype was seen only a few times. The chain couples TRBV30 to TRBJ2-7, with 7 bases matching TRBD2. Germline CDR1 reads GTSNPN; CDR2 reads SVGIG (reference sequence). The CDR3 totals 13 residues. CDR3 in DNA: TGTGCATCTGGGAGGGCCGATTCCCACGAGCAGTACTTC. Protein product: CASGRADSHEQYF.

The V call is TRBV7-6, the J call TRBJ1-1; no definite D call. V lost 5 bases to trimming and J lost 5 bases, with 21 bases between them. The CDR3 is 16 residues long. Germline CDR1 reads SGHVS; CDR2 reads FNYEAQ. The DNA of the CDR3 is TGTGCCAGCAGCGTAATCCCGGATGTACTCGGAACTGAAGCTTTCTTT. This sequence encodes CASSVIPDVLGTEAFF.

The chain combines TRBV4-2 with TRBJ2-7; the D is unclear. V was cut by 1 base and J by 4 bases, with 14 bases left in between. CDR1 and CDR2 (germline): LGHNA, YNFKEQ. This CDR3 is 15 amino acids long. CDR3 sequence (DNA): TGTGCCAGCAGCCAAGGACCTAGGGCCAGTTACGAGCAGTACTTC. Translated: CASSQGPRASYEQYF.

This CDR3 reads CASSFGSSPTDTQYF. CDR3 DNA sequence: TGTGCCAGCAGCTTCGGGAGTTCTCCAACAGATACGCAGTATTTT. This sequence joins TRBV7-8 and TRBJ2-3; weak D call: TRBD2 (6 bases). The CDR3 is 15 residues long. CDR1 SGHVS and CDR2 FQNEAQ come from the germline V gene. Trimming stripped 3 bases from V and 3 bases from J, with 13 bases between.

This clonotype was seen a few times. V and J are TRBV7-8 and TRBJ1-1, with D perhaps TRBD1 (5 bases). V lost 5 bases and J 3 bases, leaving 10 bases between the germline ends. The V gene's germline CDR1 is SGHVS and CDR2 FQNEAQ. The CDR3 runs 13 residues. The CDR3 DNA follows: TGTGCCAGCAGCACCCGCAGGGACACTGAAGCTTTCTTT. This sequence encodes CASSTRRDTEAFF.

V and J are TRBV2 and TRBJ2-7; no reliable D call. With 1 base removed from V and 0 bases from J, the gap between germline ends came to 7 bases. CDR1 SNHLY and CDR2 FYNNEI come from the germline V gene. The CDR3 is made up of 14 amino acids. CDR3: CASSEDRLSYEQYF. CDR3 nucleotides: TGTGCCAGCAGTGAAGATAGGCTCTCCTACGAGCAGTACTTC.

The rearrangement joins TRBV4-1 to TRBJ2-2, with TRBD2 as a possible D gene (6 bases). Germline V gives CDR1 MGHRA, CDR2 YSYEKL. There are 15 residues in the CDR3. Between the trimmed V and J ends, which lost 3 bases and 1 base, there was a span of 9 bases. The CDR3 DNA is TGCGCCAGCAGCCAGGAGGGGCTGAACACCGGGGAGCTGTTTTTT. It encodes CASSQEGLNTGELFF.

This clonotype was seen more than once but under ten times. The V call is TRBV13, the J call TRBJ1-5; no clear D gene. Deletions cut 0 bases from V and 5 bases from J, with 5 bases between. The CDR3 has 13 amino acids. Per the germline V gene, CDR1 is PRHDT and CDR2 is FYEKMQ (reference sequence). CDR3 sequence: CASSLGGYQPQHF. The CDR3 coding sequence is TGTGCCAGCAGCTTAGGGGGCTATCAGCCCCAGCATTTT.

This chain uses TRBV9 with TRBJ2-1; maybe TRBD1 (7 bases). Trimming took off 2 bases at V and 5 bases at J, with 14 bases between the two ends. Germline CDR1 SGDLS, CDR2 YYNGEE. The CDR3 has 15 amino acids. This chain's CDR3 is CASSVSAGGHNEQFF. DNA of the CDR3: TGTGCCAGCAGCGTCTCGGCAGGGGGGCACAATGAGCAGTTCTTC.